These 26 T cell receptor beta chains were all obtained from the same sample, sequenced in a study of T cell clusters in autoimmune cytopenias. Multiplex touch-down PCR amplified TRB using TRB-A and TRB-B pools in one tube. TCRdb re-called the multiplex PCR reads and catalogs CDR3 proteins one per entry, DNA excluded. This table holds roughly 3,900 distinct CDR3 sequences. TRB amplification used 250 ng of peripheral blood genomic DNA. The sequencing input was peripheral blood. These receptors were taken from a human donor with an autoimmune cytopenia or autoimmune hepatitis (not recorded which).

The chain has TRBV15 and TRBJ2-1; TCRdb's D gene call, TRBD2, goes unchecked for lack of DNA. The CDR3 contains 18 residues. CDR1 LNHNV and CDR2 YYDKDF come from the germline V gene (reference sequence). The chain's CDR3 is CATSRGSLLARGTNEQFF. Drawing the rest from reference TRBV15 and TRBJ2-1, the complete variable domain is DAMVIQNPRYQVTQFGKPVTLSCSQTLNHNVMYWYQQKSSQAPKLLFHYYDKDFNNEADTPDNFQSRRPNTSFCFLDIRSPGLGDTAMYLCATSRGSLLARGTNEQFFGPGTRLTVL.

This clonotype counts as large by frequency. V usage is TRBV29-1 and J usage is TRBJ2-7; TCRdb proposes TRBD2, but this gene call is untestable without DNA. Per the germline V gene, CDR1 is SQVTM and CDR2 is ANQGSEA. CDR3 size: 15 residues. The CDR3 loop reads CSVDGISGSQYEQYF.

The chain couples TRBV18 to TRBJ1-1; TCRdb indicates TRBD1, and absent DNA this call remains unverified. CDR3 size: 16 residues. Germline lookup yields CDR1 KGHSH and CDR2 LQKENI. CDR3 sequence reads: CASSPLDQVDRTEAFF.

V is TRBV7-9 and J is TRBJ2-2; the TCRdb call, TRBD1, lacks DNA for checking. The V gene's germline CDR1 is SEHNR and CDR2 FQNEAQ (reference sequence). CDR3 length: 15 amino acids. The CDR3 protein is CASSLGVAVTGELFF. Using reference TRBV7-9 and TRBJ2-2 for the parts outside the CDR3, the full variable domain is DTGVSQNPRHKITKRGQNVTFRCDPISEHNRLYWYRQTLGQGPEFLTYFQNEAQLEKSRLLSDRFSAERPKGSFSTLEIQRTEQGDSAMYLCASSLGVAVTGELFFGEGSRLTVL.

The chain is built from TRBV5-4 and TRBJ2-6. CDR3 length: 13 residues. CDR1 is SGHNT and CDR2 is YYREEE in the germline V gene (reference sequence). The CDR3 here is CASSPAGANVLTF.

The chain employs TRBV6-5 and TRBJ2-5; the D call from TCRdb, TRBD1, cannot be confirmed without DNA. The CDR3 consists of 14 residues. Germline loops: CDR1 MNHEY, CDR2 SVGAGI. CDR3: CARTGSGGPGTQYF.

The chain combines TRBV27 with TRBJ1-2. Germline CDR1 and CDR2: MNHEY and SMNVEV (reference sequence). The CDR3 consists of 13 residues. CDR3: CASSLTANYGYTF.

This clonotype is labeled medium-sized based on frequency. J is TRBJ2-7 and V is TRBV27; there is no DNA to check the TCRdb D call of TRBD1. There are 15 residues in the CDR3. The germline V gene has CDR1 MNHEY and CDR2 SMNVEV (reference sequence). The CDR3 loop is CASSLDGDRVREQYF.

This chain joins TRBV6-1 and TRBJ1-2. The CDR3 contains 12 residues. Germline CDR1 reads MNHNS; CDR2 reads SASEGT. The CDR3 here is CASSEAIYGYTF.

The chain employs TRBV11-2 and TRBJ2-5; with no DNA, the TCRdb D assignment of TRBD1 cannot be verified. The CDR3 has 13 amino acids. Per the germline V gene, CDR1 is SGHAT and CDR2 is FQNNGV. The CDR3 is CASSRDREETQYF. Using reference TRBV11-2 and TRBJ2-5 for the parts outside the CDR3, the full variable domain is EAGVAQSPRYKIIEKRQSVAFWCNPISGHATLYWYQQILGQGPKLLIQFQNNGVVDDSQLPKDRFSAERLKGVDSTLKIQPAKLEDSAVYLCASSRDREETQYFGPGTRLLVL.

By frequency, this clonotype registers large. The V and J genes are TRBV6-5 and TRBJ2-2; TCRdb returns TRBD1, unconfirmable since there is no DNA. The germline V gene has CDR1 MNHEY and CDR2 SVGAGI. This CDR3 is 15 amino acids long. CDR3 residues: CASSYDVRGPGELFF.

The chain joins TRBV19 to TRBJ1-1; the TCRdb D gene call, TRBD1, has no DNA to confirm it. The length of the CDR3 is 14 residues. Germline assignment: CDR1 LNHDA and CDR2 SQIVND (reference sequence). CDR3 sequence reads: CASNDPGMNTEAFF.

The chain combines TRBV7-9 with TRBJ2-5; TCRdb reports TRBD1, a call that lacks DNA to check it against. Germline V lookup: CDR1 SEHNR, CDR2 FQNEAQ (reference sequence). The CDR3 totals 15 residues. CDR3 protein: CASSLTTGVTETQYF.

CDR3 region: CASSSVQGNTEAFF. The V and J genes are TRBV5-5 and TRBJ1-1. CDR1 and CDR2 from the germline V gene are SGHKS and YYEKEE (reference sequence). This CDR3 contains 14 residues.

CDR3 residues: CASSEGGDYGYTF. V and J are TRBV12-3 or TRBV12-4 and TRBJ1-2; TCRdb returns TRBD1, unconfirmable since there is no DNA. The CDR3 totals 13 residues.

This clonotype is medium-sized (0.01 to 0.1%) by frequency. CDR3 amino acids: CASSLSISYEQYF. The rearrangement joins TRBV19 to TRBJ2-7; lacking DNA, the TRBD1 call made by TCRdb goes unchecked. The germline V gene encodes CDR1 LNHDA and CDR2 SQIVND (reference sequence). This CDR3 is built from 13 residues.

The chain uses TRBV19 and TRBJ1-2; no DNA is available, so the TRBD1 call from TCRdb remains unchecked. CDR3 length equals 14 residues. Germline-derived CDR1 and CDR2 are LNHDA and SQIVND (reference sequence). CDR3 protein: CASSFHGTIYGYTF.

This chain connects TRBV20-1 to TRBJ2-7; checking the TCRdb D call of TRBD1 is not possible without DNA. CDR1 and CDR2 from the germline V gene are DFQATT and SNEGSKA (reference sequence). The CDR3 consists of 14 residues. This CDR3 reads CSAVDRNRVYEQYF.

V and J are TRBV18 and TRBJ1-2; the D gene TCRdb calls, TRBD1, cannot be checked with no DNA. The CDR3 loop spans 17 amino acids. CDR1 is KGHSH and CDR2 is LQKENI in the germline V gene. The CDR3 here is CASSPIRDRGSNYGYTF. The full variable domain, in which reference TRBV18 and TRBJ1-2 provide the parts outside the CDR3, is NAGVMQNPRHLVRRRGQEARLRCSPMKGHSHVYWYRQLPEEGLKFMVYLQKENIIDESGMPKERFSAEFPKEGPSILRIQQVVRGDSAAYFCASSPIRDRGSNYGYTFGSGTRLTVV.

This clonotype is classed as medium-sized by frequency. The chain is built from TRBV6-6 and TRBJ2-5. Germline CDR1 reads MNHNY; CDR2 reads SVGAGI (reference sequence). The CDR3 sequence is 14 residues long. The CDR3 loop reads CASSSSTRPETQYF.

V usage is TRBV6-5 and J usage is TRBJ1-2. The CDR3 is made up of 13 amino acids. Germline CDR1 reads MNHEY; CDR2 reads SVGAGI. The CDR3 reads CASSEGGIYGYTF.

The V and J genes are TRBV12-3 or TRBV12-4 and TRBJ2-7; the TRBD1 assignment by TCRdb is unverifiable without DNA. This CDR3 region has 14 residues. CDR3 loop: CASSLRGQGYEQYF.

Frequency places this clonotype as medium-sized. The chain uses TRBV7-6 and TRBJ2-2. The CDR3 totals 16 residues. CDR1 is SGHVS and CDR2 is FNYEAQ in the germline V gene. CDR3 sequence reads: CASSLARASETGELFF.

The chain employs TRBV6-5 and TRBJ2-3; TCRdb proposes TRBD2, but this gene call is untestable without DNA. This CDR3 is 14 amino acids long. The germline CDR1 and CDR2 sequences are MNHEY and SVGAGI. Here the CDR3 reads CATRSGGSTDTQYF.

This chain connects TRBV5-5 to TRBJ1-4; without DNA, the TCRdb call of TRBD1 cannot be checked. The CDR3 is 12 residues long. The germline gives CDR1 SGHKS, CDR2 YYEKEE (reference sequence). CDR3 sequence reads: CASSGPGEKLFF.

Judged by frequency, this clonotype is medium-sized. V and J are TRBV6-1 and TRBJ2-2; without DNA, the TCRdb call of TRBD2 cannot be checked. Germline CDR1 and CDR2: MNHNS and SASEGT. The CDR3 is 14 amino acids. This CDR3 reads CASRTSGRTGELFF.